This T cell receptor (beta chain) was sequenced during a study of blood T cell repertoires in COVID-19 (TCRdb year 2020). Regarding the complete study: The collaborator samples originated in the United States, Italy and Spain and spanned the acute and convalescent phases of COVID-19. Samples came from the ongoing ImmuneRACE study (first 160 participants) plus 1,254 subjects from 6 global collaborators. Where HLA class I and class II types were available, the types were taken from metadata supplied by the sample provider, not from assay-based typing. Nearly every sample came with metadata listing a de-identified subject ID, COVID-19 status, age in years and sex. Deeply sampled blood TCRbeta repertoires from subjects exposed to, actively infected with, or recovered from COVID-19 were included in the dataset. The repertoires were released in a freely available public database meant as a resource for research on the immune response to SARS-CoV-2. The prospective study material was composed of cDNA or gDNA derived from T cells, B-cell-depleted T cells, or PBMCs. Study-wide findings and limitations: The quantity of clinical and demographic metadata differed by source and by participant and was supplied without curation.

TCRbeta CDR3 regions were amplified from genomic DNA by means of the immunoSEQ Assay, a bias-controlled multiplex PCR. The paper's data handling went like this. The number of nucleated cells in each sample was estimated by amplification of reference gene primers within the assay. To quantify the absolute abundance of each unique TCRbeta CDR3 rearrangement, sequence reads were collapsed and filtered. For each sample, productive Simpson clonality was calculated as the square root of Simpson's diversity index over productive rearrangements. TCRdb took this table from immuneACCESS and kept in-frame rearrangements with V and J called. Such tables lack part of the clones; where checked against another copy, unresolved V genes explain under half of the gap, and the rest is unexplained. D and trimming come from the DNA, and the V and J calls and clone size come from that table. In this sample the table shows approximately 170,000 clones, approximately 80% of which occur a single time. In total, the top ten clones hold less than 6% of the sample.

Trimming leaves V shorter by 2 bases and J shorter by 1 base, with the junction holding 4 bases beyond the gene matches. The CDR3 starts with the cysteine, ends with the phenylalanine, and has 15 residues. The entry retains the CDR3 DNA only, 45 bases that are in frame from base 1. CDR1 and CDR2 are drawn from the germline V gene: SGHRS, YFSETQ. Details on this clone: Its specific antigen is unknown. Base qualities are not at hand, and no much larger clone is one base apart.

Enrolling through a virtual design, the prospective study's participants ranged in age from about 18 to 89 years and lived across roughly 24 United States geographic areas. Cohort assignment in the prospective study relied on participant-reported clinical history from a screening survey and a study questionnaire. Recovered participants in ImmuneRACE Cohort 3 were defined as having two consecutive negative NP/OP PCR tests, clearance from a healthcare professional, or resolution of symptoms. In the prospective study, mobile phlebotomists collected whole blood, serum and a nasopharyngeal or oropharyngeal swab from each participant. Additional blood draws and questionnaires over a 2-month period could optionally be provided by prospective study participants. Before DNA extraction, blood samples from the prospective study were shipped at room temperature or frozen.

The V and J genes are TRBV5-1 and TRBJ2-3, with TRBD2 identical over 7 junction bases. This TCR came from a man aged 40-49 years who had recovered from COVID-19. The specimen was PBMCs or T cells enriched from blood (not recorded which). CDR3 loop: CASSFTAGGTDTQYF. The sequenced DNA is TGCGCCAGCAGCTTCACGGCGGGGGGCACAGATACGCAGTATTTT.